What follows are 22 T cell receptor beta chains derived from one specimen sequenced in a study of PD-L1 blockade in urothelial cancer. Here immunoSEQ multiplex PCR was the method, and the copy in TCRdb shows in-frame clones only, minus some. This sample carries roughly 41,000 clones, 82% of them seen once, and the ten largest clones take around 20%. The sample here was PBMCs, taken around atezolizumab (anti-PD-L1) treatment. These TCRs come from a man in his sixties with urothelial cancer.

The chain has TRBV11-2 and TRBJ2-6; D remains ambiguous. The CDR3 consists of 14 residues. CDR1 SGHAT and CDR2 FQNNGV come from the germline V gene. The V end was cut by 9 bases, the J end by 4 bases, with 13 bases between. DNA for the CDR3: TGTGCCAGTTCCCCCACTTCCGGGGCCAACGTCCTGACTTTC. It translates to CASSPTSGANVLTF.

This clone showed up just once. This chain uses TRBV10-2 with TRBJ1-5, with 7 bases lining up with TRBD1. The germline CDR1 and CDR2 sequences are WSHSY and SAAADI. The junction had 14 bases not matched to a gene; V was cut back by 10 bases and J by 2 bases. There are 16 residues in the CDR3. CDR3 sequence (DNA): TGCGCCACCCGAAGGACAGGAGCATCGGGCAATCAGCCCCAGCATTTT. Translated, it gives CATRRTGASGNQPQHF.

The chain recombines TRBV9 with TRBJ2-3; TRBD2 matches 8 bases. J was trimmed by 6 bases and V by 2 bases; bases with no gene match: 11. The CDR3 runs 16 residues. Germline-derived CDR1 and CDR2 are SGDLS and YYNGEE. For the CDR3, the DNA is TGTGCCAGCAGCGTCATAGGCGGGGGGCTTGTGGATACGCAGTATTTT. Translation gives CASSVIGGGLVDTQYF.

The CDR3, as DNA: TGTGCCAGCAGCTTATTGTCAGGGGGCCTCGGAGGGCAGTTCTTC. This sequence encodes CASSLLSGGLGGQFF. The V call is TRBV7-2, the J call TRBJ2-1; 8 bases are a match to TRBD1. In germline, CDR1 is SGHTA, CDR2 FQGNSA. The CDR3 loop spans 15 amino acids. V lost 2 bases to trimming and J lost 12 bases; unmatched junction nucleotides: 12. The full variable domain, in which reference TRBV7-2 and TRBJ2-1 provide the parts outside the CDR3, is GAGVSQSPSNKVTEKGKDVELRCDPISGHTALYWYRQSLGQGLEFLIYFQGNSAPDKSGLPSDRFSAERTGGSVSTLTIQRTQQEDSAVYLCASSLLSGGLGGQFFGPGTRLTVL.

This chain uses TRBV30 with TRBJ1-5, with unresolved D. Germline V CDR1 and CDR2: GTSNPN, SVGIG (reference sequence). This CDR3 contains 16 residues. The germline V and J ends were trimmed by 3 bases and 0 bases, with 15 bases remaining between them. In DNA form, the CDR3 reads TGTGCCTGGAGAGGTGTCCACTACGTTAGCAATCAGCCCCAGCATTTT. It specifies CAWRGVHYVSNQPQHF.

The chain couples TRBV5-4 to TRBJ1-2; TRBD1 might be the D (6 bases). Germline CDR1 is SGHNT and CDR2 is YYREEE (reference sequence). CDR3 length: 15 amino acids. The V gene lost 4 bases and the J gene lost 6 bases, with 19 bases spanning the gap. As DNA, the CDR3 is TGTGCCAGCAGCCCCAAATTCGGGGGGCTCAATGGCTACACCTTC. It translates to CASSPKFGGLNGYTF.

The CDR3 reads CASSRSGTGMVNEQFF. In DNA form, the CDR3 reads TGCGCCAGCAGCCGCTCAGGGACAGGGATGGTGAATGAGCAGTTCTTC. This chain links TRBV5-1 with TRBJ2-1; 9 nucleotides agree with TRBD1. The germline gives CDR1 SGHRS, CDR2 YFSETQ. The CDR3 has 16 amino acids. V was pared by 4 bases and J by 7 bases, with 12 bases of the junction left unmatched.

The table lists this clone with a few counts. The gene calls are TRBV7-2 and TRBJ1-6; D unresolved. Deletions cut 3 bases from V and 0 bases from J, with 6 bases between. Germline loops: CDR1 SGHTA, CDR2 FQGNSA. The CDR3 is 15 amino acids. CDR3 nucleotide sequence: TGTGCCAGCAGCTTCGCGGCCTCCTATAATTCACCCCTCCACTTT. It specifies CASSFAASYNSPLHF.

This chain uses TRBV5-1 with TRBJ2-5; D not resolved. This CDR3 is 13 amino acids long. The germline CDR1 and CDR2 sequences are SGHRS and YFSETQ. Trimming took off 1 base at V and 5 bases at J, with 9 bases between the two ends. The CDR3 spells CASSLSVFETQYF. The CDR3 DNA reads TGCGCCAGCAGCTTGTCGGTGTTTGAGACCCAGTACTTC.

The chain links TRBV5-1 to TRBJ2-3, with 10 bases matching TRBD1. The CDR3 extends over 15 amino acids. The germline CDR1 and CDR2 sequences are SGHRS and YFSETQ. Germline trimming cut 5 bases from V and 3 bases from J; bases unmatched to any gene: 6. DNA for the CDR3: TGCGCCAGCAGTTTTGGACAGGGGGAGACAGATACGCAGTATTTT. The encoded protein is CASSFGQGETDTQYF.

The J gene is TRBJ2-5, the V gene TRBV29-1; D not certain. Germline assignment: CDR1 SQVTM and CDR2 ANQGSEA. This CDR3 has 10 amino acids. Between the trimmed V and J ends, which lost 5 bases and 3 bases, there was a span of 4 bases. CDR3 region: CSVYEETQYF. In DNA, the CDR3 is TGCAGCGTTTATGAAGAGACCCAGTACTTC.

This clone came up a few times. This CDR3 is CAWSKQGTNSPLHF. As DNA, the CDR3 is TGTGCCTGGAGCAAACAGGGGACGAACTCACCCCTCCACTTT. The chain employs TRBV30 and TRBJ1-6; 7 bases are a match to TRBD1. Germline V lookup: CDR1 GTSNPN, CDR2 SVGIG (reference sequence). This CDR3 region has 14 residues. The trim removed 3 bases at V and 10 bases at J, leaving 9 bases unmatched.

This clone was observed a single time. The chain links TRBV30 to TRBJ2-3, with D perhaps matching TRBD2 (7 bases). The CDR3 has 13 amino acids. Per the germline V gene, CDR1 is GTSNPN and CDR2 is SVGIG (reference sequence). V gave up 2 bases and J gave up 4 bases, with 10 bases separating them. Written as DNA, the CDR3 is TGTGCCTGGAGTAGGGGGGGGGCAGATACGCAGTATTTT. Its translation: CAWSRGGADTQYF.

V is TRBV5-6 and J is TRBJ2-2; D unclear. V was pared by 6 bases and J by 0 bases, with 9 bases between. Germline V gives CDR1 SGHDT, CDR2 YYEEEE. CDR3 size: 14 residues. For the CDR3, the DNA is TGTGCCAGCACTTGGGCAGCGAACACCGGGGAGCTGTTTTTT. It translates to CASTWAANTGELFF.

V and J are TRBV30 and TRBJ2-2; weak D call: TRBD1 (6 bases). The germline gives CDR1 GTSNPN, CDR2 SVGIG (reference sequence). The CDR3 is 14 residues long. V was shortened by 1 base and J by 5 bases, with 11 bases between the two germline ends. The DNA of the CDR3 is TGTGCCTGGAGTGGAGGACAGCCGACCGGGGAGCTGTTTTTT. Translated, it gives CAWSGGQPTGELFF. Drawing the rest from reference TRBV30 and TRBJ2-2, the complete variable domain is SQTIHQWPATLVQPVGSPLSLECTVEGTSNPNLYWYRQAAGRGLQLLFYSVGIGQISSEVPQNLSASRPQDRQFILSSKKLLLSDSGFYLCAWSGGQPTGELFFGEGSRLTVL.

The rearrangement joins TRBV5-8 to TRBJ1-6; 8 nucleotides match TRBD1. The V gene end was trimmed by 7 bases and the J gene end by 9 bases; junction bases not matched to a gene: 9. CDR3 length: 14 amino acids. Germline V gene data show CDR1 as SGHTS and CDR2 as YDEGEE. CDR3 sequence (DNA): TGTGCCAGCGGAACACGGACAGGGTTTTCACCCCTCCACTTT. Translated, it gives CASGTRTGFSPLHF.

V is TRBV27 and J is TRBJ2-2, with TRBD2 identical over 7 bases. This CDR3 has 14 residues. CDR1 MNHEY and CDR2 SMNVEV come from the germline V gene (reference sequence). The V segment lost 9 bases and the J segment 1 base; nucleotides outside the gene matches: 5. Here the CDR3 reads CASGGGMNTGELFF. The CDR3, as DNA: TGTGCCAGTGGGGGAGGGATGAACACCGGGGAGCTGTTTTTT.

The rearrangement links TRBV6-1 to TRBJ2-7; 7 bases are a match to TRBD2. V lost 4 bases and J lost 5; bases outside the gene matches: 5. The CDR3 sequence is 13 residues long. Germline V gene lookup returns CDR1 MNHNS and CDR2 SASEGT. The CDR3 loop is CASSVGGIDEQYF. For the CDR3, the DNA is TGTGCCAGCAGTGTGGGAGGGATCGACGAGCAGTACTTC.

This chain uses TRBV18 with TRBJ2-1, with D tentatively TRBD2 (6 bases). V dropped 5 bases and J dropped 7 bases, with 15 bases sitting between them. Germline V lookup: CDR1 KGHSH, CDR2 LQKENI. This CDR3 is 14 amino acids long. CDR3 sequence (DNA): TGTGCCAGCTCAAGGGCGTCGGGGGAGAATGAGCAGTTCTTC. Translation gives CASSRASGENEQFF.

The chain uses TRBV28 and TRBJ1-4; 10 bases line up with TRBD1. Trimming removed 7 bases from V and 7 bases from J; junction bases left unmatched: 3. The CDR3 loop spans 13 amino acids. CDR1 and CDR2 (germline): MDHEN, SYDVKM. In DNA form, the CDR3 reads TGTGCCAGCATTCGGACAGGGGGTGAAAAACTGTTTTTT. Its translation is CASIRTGGEKLFF.

The CDR3 DNA sequence: TGTGCCAGTAGTTTGGTCCGGGACACAAATTCACCCCTCCACTTT. Translated: CASSLVRDTNSPLHF. The V call is TRBV19, the J call TRBJ1-6; TRBD1 might be the D (6 bases). V was trimmed by 5 bases and J by 7 bases, leaving 15 bases between them. CDR1 and CDR2 (germline): LNHDA, SQIVND (reference sequence). This CDR3 region has 15 residues.

This clone is a singleton in its sample. This rearrangement joins TRBV5-5 to TRBJ2-7; D is perhaps TRBD1 (5 bases). V lost 0 bases and J 4 bases, leaving 17 bases between the germline ends. The length of the CDR3 is 16 residues. The germline V gene encodes CDR1 SGHKS and CDR2 YYEKEE (reference sequence). CDR3 sequence reads: CASSLVIGALGYEQYF. CDR3 DNA sequence: TGTGCCAGCAGCTTGGTTATAGGGGCATTGGGGTACGAGCAGTACTTC.